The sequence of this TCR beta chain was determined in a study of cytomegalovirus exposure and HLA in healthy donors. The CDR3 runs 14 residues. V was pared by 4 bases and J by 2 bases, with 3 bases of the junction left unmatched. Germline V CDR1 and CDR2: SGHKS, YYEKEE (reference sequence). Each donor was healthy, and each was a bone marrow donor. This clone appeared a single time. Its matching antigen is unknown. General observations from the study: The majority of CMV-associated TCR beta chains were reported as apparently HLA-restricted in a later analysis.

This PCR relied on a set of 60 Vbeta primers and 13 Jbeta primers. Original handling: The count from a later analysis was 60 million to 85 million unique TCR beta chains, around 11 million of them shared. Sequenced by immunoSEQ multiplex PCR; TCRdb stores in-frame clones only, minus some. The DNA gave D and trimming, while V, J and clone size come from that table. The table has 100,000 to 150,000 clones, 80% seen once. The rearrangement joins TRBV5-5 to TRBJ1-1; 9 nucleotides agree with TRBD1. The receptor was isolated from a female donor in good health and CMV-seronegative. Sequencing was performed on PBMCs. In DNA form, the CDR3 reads TGTGCCAGCAGCCAGGACAGGGGCAACACTGAAGCTTTCTTT. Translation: CASSQDRGNTEAFF.